A single sample is the source of the 24 T cell receptor beta chains below, sequenced in a study of shared clonotypes between healthy human individuals. Produced via immunoSEQ multiplex PCR; TCRdb's table is partial and in-frame only. The repertoire holds about 600,000 clones, roughly 98% seen once, with 0.25% to 0.35% in the top ten. It was CD45RO-negative cells, positively selected for CCR7, that made up naive CD8 cells, with terminally differentiated effector memory CD45RA+ cells excluded. The sample was naive CD8+ T cells sorted from blood. The receptors shown here come from a man aged 25-40 years in good health.

This chain uses TRBV29-1 with TRBJ2-5; D assignment may be TRBD1 or TRBD2 (6 bases each). The CDR3 spans 12 residues. CDR1 and CDR2 (germline): SQVTM, ANQGSEA. V lost 4 bases and J 5 bases, leaving 11 bases between the germline ends. CDR3 nucleotides: TGCAGCGTTGTGGGGGGCCGGGAGACCCAGTACTTC. Amino acid sequence: CSVVGGRETQYF.

The V and J genes are TRBV18 and TRBJ2-1; 10 bases fit TRBD2. In germline, CDR1 is KGHSH, CDR2 LQKENI. J gave up 8 bases and V 0 bases, and 7 bases lay outside the gene matches. The CDR3 totals 16 residues. CDR3 residues: CASSPPASGRSDEQFF. As DNA, the CDR3 is TGTGCCAGCTCACCACCGGCTAGCGGGAGAAGCGATGAGCAGTTCTTC.

The chain employs TRBV7-6 and TRBJ2-1; 7 nucleotides align to TRBD1. The CDR3 has 14 amino acids. Germline trimming cut 0 bases from V and 10 bases from J; bases unmatched to any gene: 6. CDR1 and CDR2 (germline): SGHVS, FNYEAQ. The CDR3 reads CASSLASQGDEQFF. CDR3 bases: TGTGCCAGCAGCTTAGCTAGTCAGGGGGACGAGCAGTTCTTC.

The chain couples TRBV9 to TRBJ1-2; TRBD1 might be the D (5 bases). The CDR3 spans 11 residues. Germline V lookup: CDR1 SGDLS, CDR2 YYNGEE. The V gene lost 10 bases and the J gene lost 8 bases, with 15 bases spanning the gap. The CDR3 sequence is CASGGGPGYTF. The CDR3 bases are TGTGCCTCGGGTGGGGGTCCGGGCTACACCTTC.

This chain connects TRBV6-7 to TRBJ1-1; D is undetermined. TRBV6-7 is placed among ORFs of uncertain function. Trimming cost V 9 bases and J 5 bases, with 10 bases left between them. This CDR3 contains 11 residues. CDR3 DNA: TGTGCCAGGAGCCTCCCTACTGAAGCTTTCTTT. Protein sequence: CARSLPTEAFF.

This sequence joins TRBV7-2 and TRBJ2-1; 8 nucleotides align to TRBD1. Germline CDR1 SGHTA, CDR2 FQGNSA. J lost 12 bases, V lost 6 bases, and 7 bases had no gene match. This CDR3 spans 12 amino acids. For the CDR3, the DNA is TGTGCCAGCAGTTTACAGGGGGTTGTGCAGTTCTTC. Translation: CASSLQGVVQFF.

V usage is TRBV10-1 and J usage is TRBJ2-3; D may correspond to TRBD1 or TRBD2 (5 bases each). Germline CDR1 WNHNN, CDR2 SYGVQD (reference sequence). With 7 bases removed from V and 4 bases from J, the gap between germline ends came to 15 bases. The CDR3 has 14 amino acids. The CDR3 sequence is CASKDTRGADTQYF. The CDR3 DNA reads as TGCGCCAGCAAGGACACCCGGGGCGCAGATACGCAGTATTTT.

The rearrangement joins TRBV27 to TRBJ1-3; TRBD1 aligns across 7 bases. The CDR3 runs to 17 residues. CDR1 MNHEY and CDR2 SMNVEV come from the germline V gene (reference sequence). Trimming took 6 bases from V and 0 from J; bases not matched to a gene: 11. The CDR3 is CASRTGQVGCSGNTIYF. The CDR3 bases are TGTGCCAGCAGAACCGGACAGGTGGGTTGCTCTGGAAACACCATATATTTT.

The chain is built from TRBV28 and TRBJ1-1; D ambiguous. The V end lost 6 bases, the J end lost 0 bases, and 2 bases lay between the germline ends. The CDR3 is 11 residues long. Germline V gene data show CDR1 as MDHEN and CDR2 as SYDVKM. The CDR3 loop reads CASSMNTEAFF. The CDR3 coding sequence is TGTGCCAGCAGCATGAACACTGAAGCTTTCTTT.

This sequence joins TRBV4-1 and TRBJ2-1, with 11 bases identical to TRBD2. Germline V gene data show CDR1 as MGHRA and CDR2 as YSYEKL. There are 18 residues in the CDR3. Trimming cost V 5 bases and J 4 bases; bases outside gene matches: 13. The CDR3 DNA follows: TGCGCCAGCAGCACCCGACGGACTAGCGGGTACTCATACAATGAGCAGTTCTTC. This codes for CASSTRRTSGYSYNEQFF.

The J gene is TRBJ2-7, the V gene TRBV27; D remains unclear. The CDR3 spans 13 residues. With 6 bases removed from V and 4 bases from J, the gap between germline ends came to 13 bases. Germline values: CDR1 MNHEY, CDR2 SMNVEV (reference sequence). The CDR3 DNA reads as TGTGCCAGCAGCCTCGGGTGGGCTTACGAGCAGTACTTC. Translating gives CASSLGWAYEQYF.

The chain employs TRBV13 and TRBJ2-7; D call uncertain. The V gene lost 5 bases and the J gene lost 0 bases, with 8 bases spanning the gap. CDR3 length: 13 residues. CDR1 is PRHDT and CDR2 is FYEKMQ in the germline V gene (reference sequence). The CDR3 is CASSPNPSYEQYF. The CDR3 coding sequence is TGTGCCAGCAGCCCGAACCCCTCCTACGAGCAGTACTTC. Based on the CDR3 plus reference TRBV13 and TRBJ2-7, the full variable domain is AAGVIQSPRHLIKEKRETATLKCYPIPRHDTVYWYQQGPGQDPQFLISFYEKMQSDKGSIPDRFSAQQFSDYHSELNMSSLELGDSALYFCASSPNPSYEQYFGPGTRLTVT.

This rearrangement joins TRBV9 to TRBJ2-1, with 11 bases identical to TRBD2. Per germline, CDR1 SGDLS and CDR2 YYNGEE. J was trimmed by 5 bases and V by 3 bases; bases with no gene match: 4. This CDR3 is 15 amino acids long. CDR3 amino acids: CASSASGRPHNEQFF. The CDR3 region has the DNA TGTGCCAGCAGCGCTAGCGGGAGGCCCCACAATGAGCAGTTCTTC.

The genes are TRBV7-9 and TRBJ1-2, with 7 bases fitting TRBD1. Germline lookup yields CDR1 SEHNR and CDR2 FQNEAQ (reference sequence). The CDR3 has 14 residues. Losses at the gene ends were 1 base for V and 8 bases for J; bases not matched to a gene: 7. Here the CDR3 reads CASSLGQGGGGYTF. The CDR3 bases are TGTGCCAGCAGCTTAGGACAGGGAGGAGGCGGCTACACCTTC.

The rearrangement uses TRBV15 and TRBJ2-5, with a tentative D call TRBD1 (6 bases). Germline V lookup: CDR1 LNHNV, CDR2 YYDKDF (reference sequence). The CDR3 loop spans 15 amino acids. The germline V and J ends were trimmed by 5 bases and 2 bases, with 15 bases remaining between them. The CDR3 bases are TGTGCCACCAGCTCACACAGGGCTGAACAAGAGACCCAGTACTTC. Its translation: CATSSHRAEQETQYF.

The CDR3 spells CASSPGSGGLSYEQYF. Written as DNA, the CDR3 is TGTGCCAGCAGCCCAGGGAGTGGCGGTCTTTCCTACGAGCAGTACTTC. The rearrangement uses TRBV5-6 and TRBJ2-7; D may match TRBD1 or TRBD2 (5 bases each). V lost 4 bases and J 1 base, leaving 18 bases between the germline ends. This CDR3 has 16 amino acids. CDR1 is SGHDT, CDR2 YYEEEE, per germline.

The chain combines TRBV14 with TRBJ2-2; 9 nucleotides align to TRBD1. V lost 4 bases, J lost 9 bases, and 12 bases stayed unmatched. CDR1 and CDR2 (germline): SGHDN, FVKESK. The CDR3 runs to 16 residues. The CDR3 DNA reads TGTGCCAGCAGCCTTACAGGGGGCATTGGTTGGCGGGAGCTGTTTTTT. It yields the protein CASSLTGGIGWRELFF.

The rearrangement links TRBV7-9 to TRBJ2-1, with 13 bases aligning to TRBD2. V was clipped by 5 bases and J by 5 bases; unmatched bases: 3. The germline gives CDR1 SEHNR, CDR2 FQNEAQ (reference sequence). The CDR3 covers 15 residues. This CDR3 is CASSRLAGGDNEQFF. CDR3 coding DNA: TGTGCCAGCAGCAGACTAGCGGGAGGAGACAATGAGCAGTTCTTC.

The chain joins TRBV29-1 to TRBJ2-4; 10 nucleotides align to TRBD1. Germline lookup yields CDR1 SQVTM and CDR2 ANQGSEA. The CDR3 consists of 13 residues. J gave up 7 bases and V 4 bases, and 4 bases lay outside the gene matches. DNA of the CDR3: TGCAGCGTTGTCGGGACAGGGGTTAACATTCAGTACTTC. It specifies CSVVGTGVNIQYF.

This clone was seen once. This chain joins TRBV6-5 and TRBJ1-5; TRBD1 agrees at 7 bases. J gave up 7 bases and V 5 bases, and 5 bases lay outside the gene matches. CDR3 length: 13 amino acids. The germline CDR1 and CDR2 sequences are MNHEY and SVGAGI. CDR3 in DNA: TGTGCCAGCAGTAGGGGGCAGGGACAGCCCCAGCATTTT. It is translated as CASSRGQGQPQHF.

This chain connects TRBV13 to TRBJ1-1; D is unresolved. Germline loops: CDR1 PRHDT, CDR2 FYEKMQ (reference sequence). The length of the CDR3 is 11 residues. Trimming took off 5 bases at V and 2 bases at J, with 3 bases between the two ends. CDR3 nucleotide sequence: TGTGCCAGCAGCGTTAACACTGAAGCTTTCTTT. Amino acids: CASSVNTEAFF. Using reference TRBV13 and TRBJ1-1 for the parts outside the CDR3, the full variable domain is AAGVIQSPRHLIKEKRETATLKCYPIPRHDTVYWYQQGPGQDPQFLISFYEKMQSDKGSIPDRFSAQQFSDYHSELNMSSLELGDSALYFCASSVNTEAFFGQGTRLTVV.

The chain couples TRBV15 to TRBJ2-2; weak D call: TRBD1 (5 bases). CDR3 length: 15 amino acids. Trimming left V 5 bases short and J 5 bases short, with 15 bases between. Germline CDR1 and CDR2: LNHNV and YYDKDF (reference sequence). The CDR3 DNA follows: TGTGCCACCAGCGAACTTAGGGGTGGGACCGGGGAGCTGTTTTTT. Protein: CATSELRGGTGELFF.

This clone appeared a single time. V gene TRBV27 combines with J gene TRBJ1-2; D is uncertain. The CDR3 has 13 residues. Trimming removed 2 bases at V and 2 bases at J, with 6 bases between. The germline CDR1 and CDR2 sequences are MNHEY and SMNVEV (reference sequence). The CDR3 sequence is CASSLADNYGYTF. As DNA, the CDR3 is TGTGCCAGCAGTTTAGCCGACAACTATGGCTACACCTTC.

This chain joins TRBV5-1 and TRBJ2-7, with 9 bases that match TRBD1. With V trimmed by 0 bases and J by 7 bases, 11 bases remained unmatched. CDR1 and CDR2 (germline): SGHRS, YFSETQ. The CDR3 contains 16 residues. CDR3 residues: CASSLARTGDLGEQYF. In DNA, the CDR3 is TGCGCCAGCAGCTTGGCCCGGACAGGGGATTTGGGGGAGCAGTACTTC.